This T cell receptor beta chain is from a study of blood T cell repertoires in COVID-19. The CDR3 consists of 14 residues. Trimming took off 0 bases at V and 7 bases at J, with 9 bases between the two ends. Germline CDR1 reads MNHNY; CDR2 reads SVGAGI (reference sequence). Clones were read by immunoSEQ multiplex PCR, and TCRdb kept only the in-frame ones, dropping some. The top ten clones hold around 6.6% of a sample with 110,000 or so clones, over 65% of them seen once. Sequencing was performed on peripheral blood. The chain has TRBV6-6 and TRBJ2-2; perhaps TRBD2 as D (5 bases). This sequence originates from a man aged 70-80 years with acute or convalescent COVID-19. The CDR3 region has the DNA TGTGCCAGCAGTTACTCTTCGGGGTTCGGGGAGCTGTTTTTT. Translating it yields CASSYSSGFGELFF.